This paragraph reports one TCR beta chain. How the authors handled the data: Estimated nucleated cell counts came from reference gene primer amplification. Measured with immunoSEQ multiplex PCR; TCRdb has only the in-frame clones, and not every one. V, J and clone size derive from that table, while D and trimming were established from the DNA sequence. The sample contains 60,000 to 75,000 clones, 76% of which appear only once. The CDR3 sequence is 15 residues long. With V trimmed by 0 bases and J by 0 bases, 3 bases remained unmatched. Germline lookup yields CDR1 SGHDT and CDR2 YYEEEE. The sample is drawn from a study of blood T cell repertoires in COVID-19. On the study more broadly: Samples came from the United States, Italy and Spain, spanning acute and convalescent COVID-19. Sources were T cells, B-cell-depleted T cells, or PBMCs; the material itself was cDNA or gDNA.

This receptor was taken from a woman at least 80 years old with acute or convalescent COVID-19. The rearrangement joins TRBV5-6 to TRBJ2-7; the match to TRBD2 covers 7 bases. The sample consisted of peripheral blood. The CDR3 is CASSLGPSGSYEQYF. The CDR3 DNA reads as TGTGCCAGCAGCTTGGGGCCTAGCGGCTCCTACGAGCAGTACTTC.